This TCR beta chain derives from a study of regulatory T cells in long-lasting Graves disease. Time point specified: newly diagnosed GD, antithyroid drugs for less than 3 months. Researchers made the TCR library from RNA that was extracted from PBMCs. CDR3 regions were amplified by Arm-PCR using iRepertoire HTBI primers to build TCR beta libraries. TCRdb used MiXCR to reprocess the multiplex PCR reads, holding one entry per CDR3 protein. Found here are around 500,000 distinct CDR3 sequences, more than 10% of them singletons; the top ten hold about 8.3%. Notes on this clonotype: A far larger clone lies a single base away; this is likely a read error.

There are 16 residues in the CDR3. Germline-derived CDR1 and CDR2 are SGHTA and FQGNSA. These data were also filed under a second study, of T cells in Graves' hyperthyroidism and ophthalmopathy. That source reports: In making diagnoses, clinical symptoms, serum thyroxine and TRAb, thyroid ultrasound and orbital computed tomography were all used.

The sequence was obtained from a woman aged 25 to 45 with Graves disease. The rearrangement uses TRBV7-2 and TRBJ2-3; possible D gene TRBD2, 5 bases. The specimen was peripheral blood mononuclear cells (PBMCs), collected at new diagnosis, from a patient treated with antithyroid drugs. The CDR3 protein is CASSLKLAIYQETHYF. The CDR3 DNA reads TGTGCCAGCAGCTTAAAGCTAGCTATTTACCAAGAGACCCACTACTTC.